Each of the 25 T cell receptor beta chains below was sequenced from the same sample in a study of blood T cell repertoires in COVID-19. Generated by immunoSEQ multiplex PCR, the TCRdb table keeps only in-frame clones and is missing some. The sample carries fewer than 300,000 clones, around 89% recorded once. Sequencing was carried out using peripheral blood. The receptors here all came from a man younger than 45 with acute or convalescent COVID-19.

The chain combines TRBV28 with TRBJ2-3; TRBD2 matches 8 bases. This CDR3 is built from 17 residues. Germline trimming cut 6 bases from V and 2 bases from J; bases unmatched to any gene: 13. Germline-derived CDR1 and CDR2 are MDHEN and SYDVKM. The CDR3 region is CASSRGSAGDFTDTQYF. In DNA form, the CDR3 reads TGTGCCAGCAGCCGCGGATCAGCGGGGGACTTCACAGATACGCAGTATTTT.

The sample holds a few counts of this clone. The chain couples TRBV9 to TRBJ1-5; the D gene is possibly TRBD1 (6 bases). CDR3 length equals 14 residues. V was trimmed by 0 bases and J by 6 bases, leaving 10 bases between them. CDR1 SGDLS and CDR2 YYNGEE come from the germline V gene. The CDR3 bases are TGTGCCAGCAGCGTAGAGGGGGTTGGTCAGCCCCAGCATTTT. This translates into CASSVEGVGQPQHF.

This chain uses TRBV5-1 with TRBJ1-2, with D hard to call. This CDR3 contains 11 residues. Per the germline V gene, CDR1 is SGHRS and CDR2 is YFSETQ. V was trimmed by 4 bases and J by 7 bases, leaving 8 bases between them. The CDR3 DNA is TGCGCCAGCAGCCCGGGTGGTGGCTACACCTTC. Amino acids: CASSPGGGYTF.

This clone appeared once. The chain uses TRBV18 and TRBJ1-1, with 11 bases identical to TRBD1. CDR3 length equals 15 residues. Looked up from germline, CDR1 is KGHSH and CDR2 is LQKENI. After removal of 6 bases from V and 7 bases from J, the junction contained 10 bases not matched to a gene. The CDR3 sequence: CASSQGQGVWDEAFF. Here the CDR3 DNA reads TGTGCCAGCTCCCAGGGACAGGGGGTCTGGGATGAAGCTTTCTTT.

In this sample, this clone turned up once. The chain links TRBV24-1 to TRBJ1-3, with 7 bases lining up with TRBD1. The J segment lost 0 bases and the V segment lost 11 bases, leaving 6 bases of the junction unmatched. This CDR3 spans 14 amino acids. The germline V gene has CDR1 KGHDR and CDR2 SFDVKD. The CDR3: CAKGTVSSGNTIYF. CDR3 coding DNA: TGTGCCAAGGGGACAGTTAGCTCTGGAAACACCATATATTTT.

This clone has a handful of counts. This chain links TRBV28 with TRBJ1-5; 8 nucleotides align to TRBD1. The J segment lost 0 bases and the V segment lost 4 bases, leaving 8 bases of the junction unmatched. The CDR3 is 17 amino acids. Germline lookup yields CDR1 MDHEN and CDR2 SYDVKM. CDR3 sequence: CASSYYGTGLSNQPQHF. In DNA, the CDR3 is TGTGCCAGCAGTTACTATGGGACAGGACTTAGCAATCAGCCCCAGCATTTT. Filled out from reference TRBV28 and TRBJ1-5, the complete variable domain reads DVKVTQSSRYLVKRTGEKVFLECVQDMDHENMFWYRQDPGLGLRLIYFSYDVKMKEKGDIPEGYSVSREKKERFSLILESASTNQTSMYLCASSYYGTGLSNQPQHFGDGTRLSIL.

A single count supports this clone. The rearrangement uses TRBV2 and TRBJ2-7; 11 positions match TRBD2. Trimming removed 5 bases from V and 0 bases from J; junction bases left unmatched: 12. Looked up from germline, CDR1 is SNHLY and CDR2 is FYNNEI. The CDR3 has 18 amino acids. The CDR3 DNA reads TGTGCCAGCAGTTCAATAGGACTAGCGGGTCCGAGCTCCTACGAGCAGTACTTC. Its protein is CASSSIGLAGPSSYEQYF.

This chain joins TRBV5-1 and TRBJ1-6, with a possible D match to TRBD1 (5 bases). The ends were cut back, 0 bases at V and 5 bases at J, with 9 bases in the middle. Germline values: CDR1 SGHRS, CDR2 YFSETQ. This CDR3 has 15 residues. The CDR3 protein is CASSLEGLDNSPLHF. The CDR3 nucleotides are TGCGCCAGCAGCTTGGAGGGACTTGATAATTCACCCCTCCACTTT.

In this sample, this clone turned up a few times. This chain connects TRBV6-1 to TRBJ1-2; D is possibly TRBD1 (5 bases). The V gene's germline CDR1 is MNHNS and CDR2 SASEGT. CDR3 size: 16 residues. The ends were cut back, 1 base at V and 0 bases at J, with 12 bases in the middle. The CDR3 sequence: CASSEDDRPTNYGYTF. CDR3 DNA: TGTGCCAGCAGTGAAGATGACAGACCTACTAACTATGGCTACACCTTC.

The rearrangement uses TRBV9 and TRBJ2-1; the match to TRBD1 covers 7 bases. The CDR3 totals 16 residues. The junction had 4 bases not matched to a gene; V was cut back by 0 bases and J by 1 base. The V gene's germline CDR1 is SGDLS and CDR2 YYNGEE. CDR3 sequence reads: CASSVVRTGSYNEQFF. Here the CDR3 DNA reads TGTGCCAGCAGCGTAGTACGGACAGGATCCTACAATGAGCAGTTCTTC. The complete variable domain, with remaining parts taken from reference TRBV9 and TRBJ2-1, reads DSGVTQTPKHLITATGQRVTLRCSPRSGDLSVYWYQQSLDQGLQFLIQYYNGEERAKGNILERFSAQQFPDLHSELNLSSLELGDSALYFCASSVVRTGSYNEQFFGPGTRLTVL.

This chain joins TRBV5-1 and TRBJ2-7; D might be TRBD1 (6 bases). This CDR3 is 17 amino acids long. V dropped 4 bases and J dropped 2 bases, with 22 bases sitting between them. CDR1 and CDR2 (germline): SGHRS, YFSETQ. The CDR3 DNA is TGCGCCAGCAGCCCTTCAACTAGGGGGACCTTCACCTACGAGCAGTACTTC. Translating gives CASSPSTRGTFTYEQYF.

The rearrangement joins TRBV27 to TRBJ1-4; TRBD1 agrees at 8 bases. The V gene's germline CDR1 is MNHEY and CDR2 SMNVEV (reference sequence). Trimming took 5 bases from V and 5 from J; bases not matched to a gene: 4. There are 14 residues in the CDR3. DNA for the CDR3: TGTGCCAGCAGTCCTAGACAGGGGAATGAAAAACTGTTTTTT. Translated: CASSPRQGNEKLFF. Complete variable domain (other parts from reference TRBV27 and TRBJ1-4): EAQVTQNPRYLITVTGKKLTVTCSQNMNHEYMSWYRQDPGLGLRQIYYSMNVEVTDKGDVPEGYKVSRKEKRNFPLILESPSPNQTSLYFCASSPRQGNEKLFFGSGTQLSVL.

This clone was seen more than once but under ten times. Other DNA sequences of this sample code for an identical CDR3. CDR3 sequence reads: CASSVEGYEQYF. The CDR3 DNA reads as TGTGCCAGCAGTGTAGAGGGCTACGAGCAGTACTTC. The chain is built from TRBV2 and TRBJ2-7; tentative D call: TRBD2 (5 bases). V lost 4 bases to trimming and J lost 3 bases, with 7 bases between them. Germline values: CDR1 SNHLY, CDR2 FYNNEI. There are 12 residues in the CDR3.

The chain joins TRBV28 to TRBJ1-1, with 9 bases lining up with TRBD1. V shed 6 bases and J 5 bases; nucleotides not matched to a gene: 4. Germline-derived CDR1 and CDR2 are MDHEN and SYDVKM. The CDR3 has 13 amino acids. CDR3 in DNA: TGTGCCAGCAGGTCGGGACAGGGTACTGAAGCTTTCTTT. It yields the protein CASRSGQGTEAFF.

In DNA, the CDR3 is TGTGCCAGTAGCAACAGGGACCCTGGAAACACCATATATTTT. It translates to CASSNRDPGNTIYF. This chain joins TRBV19 and TRBJ1-3; D may be TRBD1 (6 bases). Looked up from germline, CDR1 is LNHDA and CDR2 is SQIVND (reference sequence). This CDR3 comprises 14 residues. V lost 6 bases and J 2 bases, leaving 11 bases between the germline ends.

The chain links TRBV7-8 to TRBJ2-5; no clear D. This CDR3 comprises 13 residues. Trimming removed 0 bases at V and 5 bases at J, with 7 bases between. Germline V gene sequence: CDR1 SGHVS, CDR2 FQNEAQ. The CDR3 DNA reads TGTGCCAGCAGCTTAGCTTACGGGGAGACCCAGTACTTC. Translating it yields CASSLAYGETQYF.

The chain links TRBV15 to TRBJ1-2; possible D gene TRBD1, 6 bases. The germline V and J ends were trimmed by 5 bases and 6 bases, with 22 bases remaining between them. Germline V CDR1 and CDR2: LNHNV, YYDKDF (reference sequence). This CDR3 region has 16 residues. Here the CDR3 reads CATSRGQTDRINGYTF. The CDR3 DNA sequence: TGTGCCACCAGCCGAGGGCAGACAGACAGGATCAATGGCTACACCTTC.

The J gene is TRBJ2-3, the V gene TRBV5-8, with 9 bases fitting TRBD2. This CDR3 region has 16 residues. V trimming: 0 bases; J trimming: 2 bases; junction bases outside the gene matches: 4. The germline CDR1 and CDR2 sequences are SGHTS and YDEGEE. This CDR3 reads CASSLVLAGLTDTQYF. For the CDR3, the DNA is TGTGCCAGCAGCTTGGTGCTAGCGGGGCTCACAGATACGCAGTATTTT.

The sample holds one count of this clone. This chain uses TRBV29-1 with TRBJ1-1; possible D gene TRBD1, 5 bases. Trimming shortened V by 3 bases and J by 4 bases, and 21 bases separated the two germline ends. CDR1 is SQVTM and CDR2 is ANQGSEA in the germline V gene. This CDR3 is built from 16 residues. CDR3 nucleotide sequence: TGCAGCGTTGATTTCAGGGCGGGATTTACGGTCACTGAAGCTTTCTTT. It codes for CSVDFRAGFTVTEAFF.

The rearrangement links TRBV7-2 to TRBJ2-7, with TRBD1 identical over 9 bases. From germline, CDR1 is SGHTA and CDR2 FQGNSA. J lost 2 bases, V lost 5 bases, and 4 bases had no gene match. The CDR3 spans 14 residues. CDR3 coding DNA: TGTGCCAGCAGCCTAGGGACAGGGACCTACGAGCAGTACTTC. It is translated as CASSLGTGTYEQYF.

The chain combines TRBV7-2 with TRBJ1-2, with 7 nucleotides matching TRBD1. Trimming cost V 2 bases and J 5 bases; bases outside gene matches: 11. This CDR3 contains 16 residues. Germline loops: CDR1 SGHTA, CDR2 FQGNSA. The CDR3 region is CASSLKGAGGTYGYTF. Written as DNA, the CDR3 is TGTGCCAGCAGCTTAAAGGGGGCAGGGGGAACGTATGGCTACACCTTC.

The chain employs TRBV9 and TRBJ1-6; D call uncertain. The germline V gene encodes CDR1 SGDLS and CDR2 YYNGEE. The CDR3 runs 12 residues. V was shortened by 4 bases and J by 5 bases, with 4 bases between the two germline ends. The CDR3 coding sequence is TGTGCCAGCAGCCCGGATAATTCACCCCTCCACTTT. It specifies CASSPDNSPLHF.

The chain joins TRBV11-2 to TRBJ2-5; 15 positions agree with TRBD2. The CDR3 sequence is 17 residues long. J lost 1 base, V lost 5 bases, and 5 bases had no gene match. Germline lookup yields CDR1 SGHAT and CDR2 FQNNGV. As DNA, the CDR3 is TGTGCCAGCAGCCCCGGGACTAGCGGGGGGCTCCAAGAGACCCAGTACTTC. This translates into CASSPGTSGGLQETQYF.

The rearrangement joins TRBV11-2 to TRBJ1-1; D call uncertain. V lost 5 bases and J lost 1, with 14 bases in between. Germline values: CDR1 SGHAT, CDR2 FQNNGV. The CDR3 totals 15 residues. For the CDR3, the DNA is TGTGCCAGCAGCGGTCTTAGACACCCGAACACTGAAGCTTTCTTT. Residues: CASSGLRHPNTEAFF.

V gene TRBV5-1 combines with J gene TRBJ2-6; D not resolved. The CDR3 extends over 14 amino acids. Germline assignment: CDR1 SGHRS and CDR2 YFSETQ. V was cut by 5 bases and J by 0 bases, with 6 bases left in between. The CDR3 bases are TGCGCCAGCAGGCCAGACTCTGGGGCCAACGTCCTGACTTTC. Translation gives CASRPDSGANVLTF.